This T cell receptor beta chain was found in a study of T cell clusters in autoimmune cytopenias. Study-level results: Primary autoimmune cytopenia patients seemingly lacked the physiological T cell clusters found in healthy donors.

TRB was amplified by touch-down multiplex PCR, primer pools A and B combined. TCRdb reprocessed the multiplex PCR reads and reports one entry per CDR3 protein, with no DNA. The sample's table shows about 6,100 distinct CDR3 sequences. This CDR3 region has 12 residues. Germline values: CDR1 LNHDA, CDR2 SQIVND (reference sequence). TRB amplification used roughly 250 ng of peripheral blood genomic DNA. This clonotype registers medium-sized by frequency. Its antigen remains unknown. The sample was also reused in another study, on T cell repertoires in aging, cancer and after chemotherapy.

V usage is TRBV19 and J usage is TRBJ1-4; TCRdb calls TRBD1, which cannot be checked without DNA. The sample comprised peripheral blood. This sequence originates from a human donor in good health. CDR3 amino acids: CASGGENEKLFF.